The T cell receptor beta chain under discussion was sequenced for a study of T-cell reconstitution after alpha-beta-depleted transplantation in children (dated by TCRdb to about 2016). With respect to the entire study: Using TCR repertoire profiling, the study followed T-cell immune reconstitution in a quantitative way in children after TCRalphabeta/CD19-depleted allogeneic hematopoietic cell transplantation. Beyond this particular receptor, the publication reports: In some patients, the high TCRbeta diversity seen at day 60 was put down to recipient T cells and intrathymic progenitors that had survived conditioning. Over the following months the frequencies of hyperexpanded clones went down, and after one year T-cell counts and TCRbeta diversity were mostly credited to newly produced T cells. About two months after transplant, the apparently early recovery of alphabetaT-cell counts reportedly depended on just several hundred clones that had expanded rapidly and came from non-depleted graft cells.

CDR1 and CDR2, looked up from the germline V gene (reference sequence), are LNHNV and YYDKDF. The junction shows trimming of 0 bases on V and 8 bases on J, plus 11 bases between the germline ends. Including cysteine and phenylalanine, the CDR3 has 15 amino acids. CDR3 DNA is the only sequence kept; it has 45 bases, read in frame from the first base. The treatment or condition label for this specimen denotes: allogeneic hematopoietic cell transplantation with graft depleted of TCRalphabeta T cells and CD19 B cells. Transplant recipients were children who received TCRalphabeta/CD19-depleted allogeneic hematopoietic cell grafts. Receptors were amplified or captured by PCR. Data came from an Illumina HiSeq 2500. Molecular barcoding was employed in the preparation of TCR libraries, with unique molecular identifiers being used to normalize TCRbeta repertoire quantification. TCRdb reworked the public reads: Q25 trimming with fastp, MiXCR clone assembly, productive beta chains retained. Entries are consolidated by CDR3 protein sequence, retaining the most common genes and DNA. The sample includes about 200,000 distinct CDR3 sequences, with approximately 8% observed a single time. The biggest ten clones account for 35% to 45% of the sample.

This clonotype was seen at least ten times. Its antigen remains undetermined. Base qualities were left out, and no much larger clone turns up one base away. Sequenced here: PBMCs, mostly from graft donor cells, sampled 360 days after TCRalphabeta/CD19-depleted stem cell transplant. In this chain, TRBV15 is recombined with TRBJ1-6; no confident D gene assignment can be made. The TCR was taken from a male patient aged 2-10 years who had a stem cell transplant for acute myeloid leukemia, so the T cells may come from the graft donor. CDR3 sequence: CATSRDAGRYSPLHF. The DNA is as follows: TGTGCCACCAGCAGAGATGCCGGACGGTATTCACCCCTCCACTTT.